The TCR beta chain described here comes from a study of blood T cell repertoires in COVID-19 (dated by TCRdb to 2018 to 2021). Regarding the complete study: Collaborator samples came from the United States, Italy and Spain and covered acute and convalescent phases of COVID-19. Samples were obtained from the ongoing ImmuneRACE study (first 160 participants) and from 950 to 1,500 subjects provided by 6 global collaborators. The repertoires were released in a freely available public database intended as a resource for research on the immune response to SARS-CoV-2. The prospective study material was composed of cDNA or gDNA derived from T cells, B-cell-depleted T cells, or PBMCs. The sample metadata nearly always contained a de-identified subject ID, COVID-19 status, age in years and sex. HLA class I and class II types, where available, came from metadata supplied by the sample provider rather than from assay-based typing. Subjects who had been exposed to COVID-19, were actively infected with it, or had recovered from it provided the deeply sampled blood TCRbeta repertoires that made up the dataset.

In the case of this clone: Its antigen is still unknown. There are no base qualities to consult, and no much larger clone falls within one base.

The paper as a whole reports these results and caveats: The amount of clinical and demographic metadata varied by source and participant and was provided uncurated.

TCRbeta CDR3 regions were amplified from genomic DNA by means of the immunoSEQ Assay, a bias-controlled multiplex PCR. Regarding the original processing steps: Nucleated cell counts per sample were estimated from amplification of reference gene primers within the assay. To quantify the absolute abundance of each unique TCRbeta CDR3 rearrangement, sequence reads were collapsed and filtered. Productive Simpson clonality was computed per sample as the square root of Simpson's diversity index over productive rearrangements. The clones in this table, taken by TCRdb from immuneACCESS, are in-frame only. Not every clone is retained; where verified, under half of the shortfall comes from an unresolved V gene, and the cause of the rest is unknown. V and J calls and clone size come straight from that table; D and trimming were deduced from the DNA. Recorded for this sample are about 26,000 clones; around 92% of them occurred a single time. The ten largest account for under 3.5% of the sample.

Whole blood was collected in K2EDTA tubes by collaborating institutions according to the institutions' own protocols. Collaborator samples were shipped for TCRbeta analysis as frozen whole blood, isolated PBMCs, or DNA extracted from either sample type. V gives up 3 bases and J gives up 0 bases, and the segment between their germline ends measures 12 bases. As encoded in the germline V gene (reference sequence), CDR1 is LGHDT while CDR2 is YNNKEL. The CDR3 goes from the cysteine to the phenylalanine over 15 residues. The sequence is cut down to CDR3 DNA, 45 bases in frame from base 1. This chain is built from TRBV3-1 (or the pseudogene TRBV3-2) and TRBJ2-7; the best D guess is TRBD2, with 6 bases matching. The sample comprised peripheral blood. The TCR sequence derives from a human donor in a cohort sampled during active COVID-19. CDR3 protein: CASSHGGAISYEQYF. The DNA sequence is TGTGCCAGCAGCCACGGCGGGGCCATCTCCTACGAGCAGTACTTC.